This TCR beta chain was sequenced for a study of CD8+ T cells in alopecia areata. With regard to this clone: The antigen remains undetermined.

Study-wide findings and caveats: More clonal than normal scalp was lesional scalp, particularly alopecia totalis/universalis. Researchers reported that TCR sharing among patients proved less clear than in mice, possibly HLA-linked. Scalp sequencing captures resident alphabeta T cells of normal skin too.

RNA extraction was followed by reverse transcription into cDNA, which acted as the sequencing template. TCRdb's table, derived via immunoSEQ multiplex PCR, lists solely in-frame clones and lacks some. The sample carries 90,000 to 150,000 clones, about 61% recorded once. The sample taken for sequencing was CD4+ T cells sorted from blood. This TCR was recovered from a human donor in good health.

In DNA, the CDR3 is TGTGCCAGCAGTGAACAGGGTGCTGGGGCCAACGTCCTGACTTTC. It codes for CASSEQGAGANVLTF. This chain joins TRBV25-1 and TRBJ2-6, with a tentative D call TRBD1 (5 bases). CDR3 length: 15 residues. Trimming removed 2 bases from V and 2 bases from J, with 7 bases in between. Germline CDR1 and CDR2: MGHDK and SYGVNS.